Listed below are T cell receptor beta chains from one sample, sequenced in a study of blood T cell repertoires in COVID-19. Repertoires were generated with immunoSEQ multiplex PCR, while TCRdb's copy carries only in-frame clones and drops some. This table holds 35,000 to 40,000 clones, about nine tenths found once. The source material was peripheral blood. These receptors were obtained from a man between 65 and 85 years old with acute or convalescent COVID-19. Each CDR3 is given with its conserved first and last residue. D genes are given only for firm matches.

j_gene,v_gene,d_gene,CDR3aa
TRBJ1-5,TRBV7-2,TRBD1,CASSPRTGAGQPQHF
TRBJ2-3,TRBV29-1,TRBD2,CSVLTSGSWATTDTQYF
TRBJ2-1,TRBV6-6,TRBD2,CASRREGSYNEQFF
TRBJ1-5,TRBV28,-,CASSLRQVYSNQPQHF
TRBJ2-5,TRBV6-5,TRBD1,CASRGTGLAQTQYF
TRBJ2-7,TRBV4-1,TRBD1,CASSQDDRGPYEQYF
TRBJ1-6,TRBV3-1/TRBV3-2,TRBD1,CASSLGTGGAAPLHF
TRBJ1-1,TRBV27,-,CASSTQGDNTEAFF
TRBJ2-1,TRBV28,TRBD1,CASSSRGQGEINEQFF
TRBJ1-1,TRBV3-1/TRBV3-2,-,CASSQDLEALNTEAFF
TRBJ2-7,TRBV7-2,-,CASSLGISYEQYF
TRBJ1-2,TRBV5-6,-,CASSSNRGLGYTF
TRBJ2-7,TRBV12-3/TRBV12-4,-,CASSTLGGYEQYF
TRBJ1-1,TRBV10-3,-,CAISEAGGEETEAFF
TRBJ2-3,TRBV4-2,-,CASRVGLTDTQYF
TRBJ2-5,TRBV7-2,TRBD2,CASSSGRAPQETQYF
TRBJ2-1,TRBV7-3,TRBD1,CASSDDRGYNEQFF
TRBJ1-2,TRBV11-2,-,CASSLGEGGALYGYTF
TRBJ1-3,TRBV7-2,-,CASSSMSGNTIYF
TRBJ2-7,TRBV18,TRBD2,CASSQGAGAGEQYF
TRBJ2-1,TRBV7-8,TRBD2,CASRSTGLADYNEQFF
TRBJ2-7,TRBV24-1,TRBD1,CATSDLGTGEQYF
TRBJ2-3,TRBV19,-,CASSPTSTDTQYF